The present entry profiles one TCR beta chain with its context. Methods used by the authors: Amplification from reference gene primers served as the basis for estimated nucleated cell counts. Method: immunoSEQ multiplex PCR; TCRdb's copy keeps in-frame clones and lacks some. The V and J calls and clone size come from that table; D and trimming were worked out from the DNA. Of approximately 14,000 clones listed, 85% to 90% are singletons. These data come from a study of blood T cell repertoires in COVID-19. Looking at the study overall: Whether acute or convalescent, the COVID-19 samples came from the United States, Italy and Spain.

V was clipped by 3 bases and J by 0 bases, with 6 bases between them. The germline gives CDR1 SGHRS, CDR2 YFSETQ. This CDR3 contains 13 residues. The sample taken for sequencing was peripheral blood. This receptor was taken from a woman aged 70-85 years in a cohort sampled during active or convalescent COVID-19. The chain has TRBV5-1 and TRBJ1-1; tentative D call: TRBD1 (5 bases). CDR3 bases: TGCGCCAGCAGCTGGGGCTTGAACACTGAAGCTTTCTTT. This translates into CASSWGLNTEAFF.